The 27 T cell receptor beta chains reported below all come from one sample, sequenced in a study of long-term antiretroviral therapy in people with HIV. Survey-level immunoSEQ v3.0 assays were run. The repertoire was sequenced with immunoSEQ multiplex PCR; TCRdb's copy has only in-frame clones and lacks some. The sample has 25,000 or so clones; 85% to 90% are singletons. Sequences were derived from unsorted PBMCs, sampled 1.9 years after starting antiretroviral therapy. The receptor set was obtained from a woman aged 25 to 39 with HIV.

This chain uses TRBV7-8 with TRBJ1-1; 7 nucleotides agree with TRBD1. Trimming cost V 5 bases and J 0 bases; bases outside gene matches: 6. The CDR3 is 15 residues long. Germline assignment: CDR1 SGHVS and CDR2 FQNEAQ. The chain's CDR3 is CASSLEGQLNTEAFF. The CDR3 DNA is TGTGCCAGCAGCCTAGAGGGACAGCTGAACACTGAAGCTTTCTTT.

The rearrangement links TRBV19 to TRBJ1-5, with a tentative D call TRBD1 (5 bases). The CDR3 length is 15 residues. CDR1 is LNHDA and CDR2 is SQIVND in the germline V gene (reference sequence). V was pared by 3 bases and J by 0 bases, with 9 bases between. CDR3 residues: CASSMWGTSNQPQHF. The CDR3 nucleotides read TGTGCCAGTAGTATGTGGGGGACTAGCAATCAGCCCCAGCATTTT.

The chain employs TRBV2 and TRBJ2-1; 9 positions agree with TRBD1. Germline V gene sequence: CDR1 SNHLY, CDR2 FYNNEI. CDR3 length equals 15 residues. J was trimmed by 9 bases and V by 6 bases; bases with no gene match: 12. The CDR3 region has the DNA TGTGCCAGCAGGAGAGGGACAGGGTCTTTGGGTGAGCAGTTCTTC. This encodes CASRRGTGSLGEQFF.

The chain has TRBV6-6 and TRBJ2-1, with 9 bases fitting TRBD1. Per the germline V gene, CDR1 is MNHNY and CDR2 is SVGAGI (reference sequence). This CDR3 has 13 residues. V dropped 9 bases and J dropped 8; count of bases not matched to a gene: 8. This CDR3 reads CASAPGQGYEQFF. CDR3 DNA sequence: TGTGCCAGTGCTCCGGGACAGGGCTATGAGCAGTTCTTC.

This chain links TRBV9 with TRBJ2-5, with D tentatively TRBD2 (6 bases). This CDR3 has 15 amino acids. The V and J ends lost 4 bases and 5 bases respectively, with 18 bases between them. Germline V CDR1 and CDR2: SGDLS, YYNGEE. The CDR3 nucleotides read TGTGCCAGCAGCAGGACTATCAATGCCGGGGAGACCCAGTACTTC. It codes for CASSRTINAGETQYF.

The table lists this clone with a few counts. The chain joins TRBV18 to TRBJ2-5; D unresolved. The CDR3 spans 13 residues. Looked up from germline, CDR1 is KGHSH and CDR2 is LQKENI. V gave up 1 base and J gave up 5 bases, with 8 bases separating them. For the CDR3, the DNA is TGTGCCAGCTCACCACGCATGACGGAGACCCAGTACTTC. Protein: CASSPRMTETQYF.

CDR3 DNA: TGTGCCAGCAGCTTAAGTCGTGCGGGGCAGGACTCCTACGAGCAGTACTTC. It yields the protein CASSLSRAGQDSYEQYF. The chain has TRBV13 and TRBJ2-7, with a tentative D call TRBD2 (6 bases). Germline CDR1 and CDR2: PRHDT and FYEKMQ (reference sequence). The V end was cut by 2 bases, the J end by 0 bases, with 17 bases between. This CDR3 has 17 amino acids.

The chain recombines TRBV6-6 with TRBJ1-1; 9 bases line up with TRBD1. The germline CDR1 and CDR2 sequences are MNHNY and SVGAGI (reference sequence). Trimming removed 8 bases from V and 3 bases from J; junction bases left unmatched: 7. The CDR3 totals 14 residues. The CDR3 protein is CASGYRGQDTEAFF. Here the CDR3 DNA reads TGTGCCAGCGGGTACAGGGGGCAGGACACTGAAGCTTTCTTT.

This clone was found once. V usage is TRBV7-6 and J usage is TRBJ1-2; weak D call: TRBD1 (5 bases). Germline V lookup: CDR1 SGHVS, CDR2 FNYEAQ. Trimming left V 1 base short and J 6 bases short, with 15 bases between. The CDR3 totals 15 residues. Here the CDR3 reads CASSLDLTGTDGYTF. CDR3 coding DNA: TGTGCCAGCAGCTTAGACCTAACCGGGACGGATGGCTACACCTTC.

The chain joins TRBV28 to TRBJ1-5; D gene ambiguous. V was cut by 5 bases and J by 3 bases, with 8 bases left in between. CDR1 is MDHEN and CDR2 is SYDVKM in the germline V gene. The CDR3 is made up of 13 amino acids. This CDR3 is CASSPPTNQPQHF. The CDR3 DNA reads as TGTGCCAGCAGTCCCCCCACCAATCAGCCCCAGCATTTT. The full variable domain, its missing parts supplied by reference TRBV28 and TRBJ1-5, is DVKVTQSSRYLVKRTGEKVFLECVQDMDHENMFWYRQDPGLGLRLIYFSYDVKMKEKGDIPEGYSVSREKKERFSLILESASTNQTSMYLCASSPPTNQPQHFGDGTRLSIL.

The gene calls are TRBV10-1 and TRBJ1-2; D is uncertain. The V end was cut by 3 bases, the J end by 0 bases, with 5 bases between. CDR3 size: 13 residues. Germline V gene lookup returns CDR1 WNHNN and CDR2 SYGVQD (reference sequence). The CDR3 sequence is CASSDGANYGYTF. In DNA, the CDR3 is TGCGCCAGCAGTGACGGCGCTAACTATGGCTACACCTTC.

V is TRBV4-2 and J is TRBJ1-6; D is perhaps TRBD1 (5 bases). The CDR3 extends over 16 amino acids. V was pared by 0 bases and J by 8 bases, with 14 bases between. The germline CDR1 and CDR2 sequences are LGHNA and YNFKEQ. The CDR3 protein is CASSQEGRGMDSPLHF. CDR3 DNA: TGTGCCAGCAGCCAAGAGGGGCGGGGAATGGATTCACCCCTCCACTTT.

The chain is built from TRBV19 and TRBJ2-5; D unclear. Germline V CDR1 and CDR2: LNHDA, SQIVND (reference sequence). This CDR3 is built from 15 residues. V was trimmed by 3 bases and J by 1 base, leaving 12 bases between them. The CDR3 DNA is TGTGCCAGTAGTATGGGAAGGAGATCCCAAGAGACCCAGTACTTC. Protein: CASSMGRRSQETQYF.

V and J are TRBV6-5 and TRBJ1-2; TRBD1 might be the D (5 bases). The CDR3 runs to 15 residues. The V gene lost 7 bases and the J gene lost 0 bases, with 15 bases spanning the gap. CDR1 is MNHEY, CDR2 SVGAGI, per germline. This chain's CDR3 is CASTPREGTNYGYTF. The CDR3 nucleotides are TGTGCCAGCACCCCCAGGGAGGGAACTAACTATGGCTACACCTTC.

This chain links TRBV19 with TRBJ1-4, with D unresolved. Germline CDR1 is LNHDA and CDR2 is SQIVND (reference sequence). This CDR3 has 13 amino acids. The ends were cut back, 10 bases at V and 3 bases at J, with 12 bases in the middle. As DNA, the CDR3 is TGTGCCATGGCGCAGCGTCCTAATGAAAAACTGTTTTTT. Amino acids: CAMAQRPNEKLFF.

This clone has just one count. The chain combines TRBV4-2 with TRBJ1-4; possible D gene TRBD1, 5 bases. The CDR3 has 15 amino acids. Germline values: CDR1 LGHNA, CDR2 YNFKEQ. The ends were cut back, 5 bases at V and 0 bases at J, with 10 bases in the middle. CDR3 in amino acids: CASSSGYATNEKLFF. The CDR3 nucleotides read TGTGCCAGCAGCTCAGGGTATGCAACTAATGAAAAACTGTTTTTT.

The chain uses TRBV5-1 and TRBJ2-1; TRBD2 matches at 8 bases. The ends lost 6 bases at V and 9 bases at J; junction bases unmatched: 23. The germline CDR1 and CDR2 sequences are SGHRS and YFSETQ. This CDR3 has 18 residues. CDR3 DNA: TGCGCCAGCACCCCGGGGGGATTAGCGGGGTCCCGAACTGGTGAGCAGTTCTTC. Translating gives CASTPGGLAGSRTGEQFF.

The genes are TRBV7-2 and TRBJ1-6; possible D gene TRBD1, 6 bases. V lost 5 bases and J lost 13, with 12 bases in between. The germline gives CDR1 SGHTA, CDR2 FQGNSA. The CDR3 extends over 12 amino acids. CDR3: CASSIQGTPLHF. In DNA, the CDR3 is TGTGCCAGCAGCATACAGGGTACCCCCCTCCACTTT.

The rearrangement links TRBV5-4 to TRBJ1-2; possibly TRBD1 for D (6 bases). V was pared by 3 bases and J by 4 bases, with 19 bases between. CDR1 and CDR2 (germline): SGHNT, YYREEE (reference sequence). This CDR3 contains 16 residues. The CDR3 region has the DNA TGTGCCAGCAGCTCGTCACAGGGTAGCTTGTTCTATGGCTACACCTTC. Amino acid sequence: CASSSSQGSLFYGYTF.

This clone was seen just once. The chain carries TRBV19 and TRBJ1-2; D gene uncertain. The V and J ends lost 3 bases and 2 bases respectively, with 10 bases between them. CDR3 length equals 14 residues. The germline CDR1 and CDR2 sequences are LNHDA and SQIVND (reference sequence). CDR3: CASSISGNNYGYTF. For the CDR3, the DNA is TGTGCCAGTAGTATCTCCGGGAACAACTATGGCTACACCTTC.

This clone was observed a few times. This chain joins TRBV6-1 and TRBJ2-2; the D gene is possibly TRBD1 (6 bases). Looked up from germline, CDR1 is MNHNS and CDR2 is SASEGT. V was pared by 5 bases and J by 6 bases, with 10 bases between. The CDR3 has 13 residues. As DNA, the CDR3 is TGTGCCAGCAGTCCAAAGGGGGCCGGGGAGCTGTTTTTT. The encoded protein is CASSPKGAGELFF.

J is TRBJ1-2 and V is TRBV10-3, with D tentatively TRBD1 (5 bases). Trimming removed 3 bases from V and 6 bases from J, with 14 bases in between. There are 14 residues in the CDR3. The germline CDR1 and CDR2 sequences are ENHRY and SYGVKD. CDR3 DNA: TGTGCCATCAGTGACGAGGTTTCCAGGGATGGCTACACCTTC. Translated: CAISDEVSRDGYTF.

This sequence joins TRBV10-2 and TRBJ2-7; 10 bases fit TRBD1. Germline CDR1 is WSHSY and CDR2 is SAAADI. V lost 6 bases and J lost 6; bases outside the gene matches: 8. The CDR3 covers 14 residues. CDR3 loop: CASSTGTGVGEQYF. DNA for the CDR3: TGCGCCAGCAGCACCGGGACAGGGGTAGGCGAGCAGTACTTC.

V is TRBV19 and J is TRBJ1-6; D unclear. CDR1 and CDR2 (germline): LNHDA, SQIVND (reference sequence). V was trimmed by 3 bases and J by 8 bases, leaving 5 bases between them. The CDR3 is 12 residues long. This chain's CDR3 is CASSMGDSPLHF. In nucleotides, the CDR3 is TGTGCCAGTAGTATGGGCGATTCACCCCTCCACTTT. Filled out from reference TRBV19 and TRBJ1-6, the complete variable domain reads DGGITQSPKYLFRKEGQNVTLSCEQNLNHDAMYWYRQDPGQGLRLIYYSQIVNDFQKGDIAEGYSVSREKKESFPLTVTSAQKNPTAFYLCASSMGDSPLHFGNGTRLTVT.

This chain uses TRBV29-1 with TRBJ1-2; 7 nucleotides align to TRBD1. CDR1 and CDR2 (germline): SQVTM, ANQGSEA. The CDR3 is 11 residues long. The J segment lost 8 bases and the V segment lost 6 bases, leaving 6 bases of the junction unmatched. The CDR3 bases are TGCAGCGTCGAGACAGGGCGGGGCTACACCTTC. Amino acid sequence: CSVETGRGYTF. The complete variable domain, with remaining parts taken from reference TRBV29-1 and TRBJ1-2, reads SAVISQKPSRDICQRGTSLTIQCQVDSQVTMMFWYRQQPGQSLTLIATANQGSEATYESGFVIDKFPISRPNLTFSTLTVSNMSPEDSSIYLCSVETGRGYTFGSGTRLTVV.

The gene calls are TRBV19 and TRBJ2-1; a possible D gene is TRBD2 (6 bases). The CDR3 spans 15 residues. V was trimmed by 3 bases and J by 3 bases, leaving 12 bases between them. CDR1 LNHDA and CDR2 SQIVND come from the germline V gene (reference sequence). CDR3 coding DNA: TGTGCCAGTAGTATCGGGGGTTATTACTACAATGAGCAGTTCTTC. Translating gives CASSIGGYYYNEQFF.

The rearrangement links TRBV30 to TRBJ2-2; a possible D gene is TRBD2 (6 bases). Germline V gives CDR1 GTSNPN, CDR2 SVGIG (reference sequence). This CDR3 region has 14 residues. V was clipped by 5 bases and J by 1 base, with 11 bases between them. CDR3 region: CAWEAGQNTGELFF. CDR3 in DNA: TGTGCCTGGGAAGCGGGCCAGAACACCGGGGAGCTGTTTTTT.